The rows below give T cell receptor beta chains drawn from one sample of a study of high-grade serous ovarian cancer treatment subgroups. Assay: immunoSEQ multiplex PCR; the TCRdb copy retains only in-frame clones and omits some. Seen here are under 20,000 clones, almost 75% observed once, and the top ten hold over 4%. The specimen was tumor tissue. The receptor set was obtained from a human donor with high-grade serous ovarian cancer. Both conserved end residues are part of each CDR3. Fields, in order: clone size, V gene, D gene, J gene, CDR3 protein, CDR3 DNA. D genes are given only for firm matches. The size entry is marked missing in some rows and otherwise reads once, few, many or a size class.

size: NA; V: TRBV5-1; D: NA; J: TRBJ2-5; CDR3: CASTLGGDETQYF; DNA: TGCGCCAGCACCCTAGGGGGGGACGAGACCCAGTACTTC
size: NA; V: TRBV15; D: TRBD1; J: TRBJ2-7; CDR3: CATSRRTGQAEQYF; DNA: TGTGCCACCAGCCGACGGACAGGTCAGGCCGAGCAGTACTTC
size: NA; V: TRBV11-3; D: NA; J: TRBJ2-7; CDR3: CASSFVGGPYEQYF; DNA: TGTGCCAGCAGCTTTGTGGGGGGCCCCTACGAGCAGTACTTC
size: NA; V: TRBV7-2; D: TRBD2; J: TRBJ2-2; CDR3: CASSFSGGAVGELFF; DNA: TGTGCCAGCAGCTTTAGCGGGGGGGCTGTCGGGGAGCTGTTTTTT
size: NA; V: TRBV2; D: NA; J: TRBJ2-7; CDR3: CASSATSSSDEQYF; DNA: TGTGCCAGCTCTGCCACTAGTTCCTCGGACGAGCAGTACTTC
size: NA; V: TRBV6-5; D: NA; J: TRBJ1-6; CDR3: CASSYSKGYSPLHF; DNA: TGTGCCAGCAGTTACTCGAAGGGTTACTCACCCCTCCACTTT
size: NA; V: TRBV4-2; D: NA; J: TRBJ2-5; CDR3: CASSQSSGTQGETQYF; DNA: TGTGCCAGCAGCCAATCCTCCGGGACACAGGGAGAGACCCAGTACTTC
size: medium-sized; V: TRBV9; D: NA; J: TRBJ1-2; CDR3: CASSVVEGLGPRYTF; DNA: TGTGCCAGCAGCGTAGTGGAGGGGTTGGGGCCAAGGTACACCTTC
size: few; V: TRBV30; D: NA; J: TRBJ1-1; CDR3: CAAESGENTEAFF; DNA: TGTGCCGCAGAATCCGGGGAGAACACTGAAGCTTTCTTT
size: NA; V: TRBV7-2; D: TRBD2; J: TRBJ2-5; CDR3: CASSPPRGSGGRKTQYF; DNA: TGTGCCAGCAGCCCCCCCAGGGGTAGCGGGGGGAGGAAGACCCAGTACTTC
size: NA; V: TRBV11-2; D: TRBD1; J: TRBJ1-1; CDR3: CASSSNRGTIPEAFF; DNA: TGTGCCAGCAGCTCGAACAGGGGGACGATCCCTGAAGCTTTCTTT
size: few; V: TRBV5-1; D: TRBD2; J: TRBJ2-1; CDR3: CASSSSGGYNEQFF; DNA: TGCGCCAGCAGCTCTAGCGGGGGCTACAATGAGCAGTTCTTC
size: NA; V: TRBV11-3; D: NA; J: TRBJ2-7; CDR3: CASSPEAGIYEQYF; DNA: TGTGCCAGCAGCCCGGAGGCGGGGATCTACGAGCAGTACTTC
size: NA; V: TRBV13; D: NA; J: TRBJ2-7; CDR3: CASSPEESYEQYF; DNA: TGTGCCAGCAGCCCCGAGGAGTCCTACGAGCAGTACTTC
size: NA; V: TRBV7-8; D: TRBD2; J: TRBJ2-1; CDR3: CASSFDRGGGNEQFF; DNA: TGTGCCAGCAGCTTCGATCGGGGGGGAGGCAATGAGCAGTTCTTC
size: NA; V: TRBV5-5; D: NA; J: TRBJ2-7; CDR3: CASSFNSYEQYF; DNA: TGTGCCAGCAGCTTCAACTCCTACGAGCAGTACTTC
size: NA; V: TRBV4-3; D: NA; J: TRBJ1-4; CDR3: CASSPTGPNEKLFF; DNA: TGCGCCAGCAGCCCGACAGGTCCTAATGAAAAACTGTTTTTT
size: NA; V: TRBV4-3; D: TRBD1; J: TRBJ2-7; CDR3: CASLGQGAYEQYF; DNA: TGCGCCAGCCTGGGACAGGGGGCATACGAGCAGTACTTC
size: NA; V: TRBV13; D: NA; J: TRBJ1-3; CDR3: CASSLPRGHSGNTIYF; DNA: TGTGCCAGCAGCTTACCCAGGGGACACTCTGGAAACACCATATATTTT
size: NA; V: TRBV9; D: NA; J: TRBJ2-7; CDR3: CASSDEGTSDEQYF; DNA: TGTGCCAGCAGCGACGAAGGGACTTCCGACGAGCAGTACTTC
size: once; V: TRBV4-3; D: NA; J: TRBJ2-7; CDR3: CASSQEETGDGFYEQYF; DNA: TGCGCCAGCAGCCAAGAGGAGACCGGAGACGGCTTCTACGAGCAGTACTTC
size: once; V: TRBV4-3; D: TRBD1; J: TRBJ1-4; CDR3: CASSQEGRGAPTNEKLFF; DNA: TGCGCCAGCAGCCAAGAAGGCAGGGGGGCACCAACTAATGAAAAACTGTTTTTT
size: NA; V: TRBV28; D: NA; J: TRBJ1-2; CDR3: CASSFPGFGYTF; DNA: TGTGCCAGCAGTTTCCCGGGGTTCGGCTACACCTTC
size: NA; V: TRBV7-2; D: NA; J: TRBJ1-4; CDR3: CASSDPRGFDEKLFF; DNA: TGTGCCAGCAGCGATCCTCGGGGGTTTGACGAAAAACTGTTTTTT
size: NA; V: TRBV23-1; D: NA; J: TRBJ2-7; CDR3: CASSSWTVTYEQYF; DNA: TGCGCCAGCAGTTCATGGACAGTTACCTACGAGCAGTACTTC
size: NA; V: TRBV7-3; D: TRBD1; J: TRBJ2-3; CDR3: CASSYQGAPADTQYF; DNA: TGTGCCAGCAGCTATCAGGGGGCGCCGGCAGATACGCAGTATTTT
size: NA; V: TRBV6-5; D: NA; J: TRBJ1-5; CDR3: CASGRLAQHF; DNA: TGTGCCAGCGGGCGGTTGGCCCAGCATTTT
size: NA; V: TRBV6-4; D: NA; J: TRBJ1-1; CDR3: CASSEKGAGTEAFF; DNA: TGTGCCAGCAGTGAAAAAGGGGCCGGGACTGAAGCTTTCTTT
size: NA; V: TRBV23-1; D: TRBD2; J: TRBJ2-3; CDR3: CASSHRGPNSCGGATDTQYF; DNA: TGCGCCAGCAGTCATCGCGGCCCAAATTCGTGCGGGGGGGCTACAGATACGCAGTATTTT
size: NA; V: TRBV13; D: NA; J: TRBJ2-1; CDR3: CASSRGGGNEQFF; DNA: TGTGCCAGCAGCCGAGGTGGGGGGAATGAGCAGTTCTTC
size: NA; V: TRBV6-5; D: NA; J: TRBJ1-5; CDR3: CASRPDSSNQPQHF; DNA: TGTGCCAGCAGGCCAGATTCTAGCAATCAGCCCCAGCATTTT
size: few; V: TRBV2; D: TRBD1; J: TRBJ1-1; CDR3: CASSSRQGGTEAFF; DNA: TGTGCCAGCAGTTCCCGACAGGGCGGTACTGAAGCTTTCTTT
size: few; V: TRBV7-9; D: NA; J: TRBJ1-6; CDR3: CASSYPRGTGSPLHF; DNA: TGTGCCAGCAGCTATCCCCGGGGGACGGGATCACCCCTCCACTTT
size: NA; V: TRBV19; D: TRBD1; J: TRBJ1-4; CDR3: CASSQAGTGFRRTNEKLFF; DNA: TGTGCCAGTAGTCAAGCCGGGACAGGTTTCCGCCGAACTAATGAAAAACTGTTTTTT
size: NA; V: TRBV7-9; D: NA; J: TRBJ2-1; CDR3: CASSLDSGKGQFF; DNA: TGTGCCAGCAGCTTAGATTCTGGGAAGGGGCAGTTCTTC
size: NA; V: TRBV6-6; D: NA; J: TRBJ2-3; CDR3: CASRTGLATDTQYF; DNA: TGTGCCAGCAGGACCGGACTGGCAACAGATACGCAGTATTTT
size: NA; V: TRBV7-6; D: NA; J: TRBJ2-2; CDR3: CASSPLQGAGVANTGELFF; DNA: TGTGCCAGCAGCCCACTTCAGGGGGCGGGGGTAGCGAACACCGGGGAGCTGTTTTTT
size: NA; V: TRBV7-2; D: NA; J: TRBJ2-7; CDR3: CASSLQGRSYEQYF; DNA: TGTGCCAGCAGCTTACAGGGGCGCTCCTACGAGCAGTACTTC
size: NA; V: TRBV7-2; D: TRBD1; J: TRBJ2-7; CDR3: CASSPRDRLYEQYF; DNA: TGTGCCAGCAGCCCTAGGGACAGACTTTACGAGCAGTACTTC
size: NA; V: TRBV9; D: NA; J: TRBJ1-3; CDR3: CASSVGQGSGNTIYF; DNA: TGTGCCAGCAGCGTAGGCCAGGGGTCTGGAAACACCATATATTTT
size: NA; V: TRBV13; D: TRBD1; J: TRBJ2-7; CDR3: CASSPRDRDSYEQYF; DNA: TGTGCCAGCAGCCCCCGGGACAGGGATTCCTACGAGCAGTACTTC
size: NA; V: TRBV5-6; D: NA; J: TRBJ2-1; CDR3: CASSLVPLQNEQFF; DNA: TGTGCCAGCAGCTTAGTCCCCCTTCAAAATGAGCAGTTCTTC
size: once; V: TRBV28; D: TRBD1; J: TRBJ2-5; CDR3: CASTPGQGAGETQYF; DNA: TGTGCCAGCACTCCGGGACAGGGGGCGGGAGAGACCCAGTACTTC
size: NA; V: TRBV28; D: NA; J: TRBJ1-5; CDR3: CASSPPGKGPGQPQHF; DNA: TGTGCCAGCAGCCCTCCCGGCAAGGGCCCGGGACAGCCCCAGCATTTT
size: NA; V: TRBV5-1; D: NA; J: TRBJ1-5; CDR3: CASAPAGGYTPQHF; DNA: TGCGCCAGCGCCCCCGCGGGGGGTTATACGCCCCAGCATTTT
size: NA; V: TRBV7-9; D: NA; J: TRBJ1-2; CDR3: CASSAWSGGGGYTF; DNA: TGTGCCAGCAGCGCCTGGTCAGGCGGCGGTGGCTACACCTTC
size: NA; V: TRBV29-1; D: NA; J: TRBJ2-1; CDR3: CSVLKNGNQQFF; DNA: TGCAGCGTCCTAAAAAACGGGAACCAGCAGTTCTTC
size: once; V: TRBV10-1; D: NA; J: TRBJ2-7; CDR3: CASSEGRGPLGNEQYF; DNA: TGCGCCAGCAGTGAGGGCAGGGGTCCCCTGGGGAACGAGCAGTACTTC
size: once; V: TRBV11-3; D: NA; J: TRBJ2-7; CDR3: CASSFGQNYEQYF; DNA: TGTGCCAGCAGCTTCGGGCAGAATTACGAGCAGTACTTC
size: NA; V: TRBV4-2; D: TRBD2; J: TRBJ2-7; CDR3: CASSQGLAGGRNEQYF; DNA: TGTGCCAGCAGCCAAGGGCTAGCGGGGGGTAGGAACGAGCAGTACTTC
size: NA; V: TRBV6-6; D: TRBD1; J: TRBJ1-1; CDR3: CASIPPRGRITEAFF; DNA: TGTGCCAGCATCCCCCCCAGGGGGCGCATCACTGAAGCTTTCTTT
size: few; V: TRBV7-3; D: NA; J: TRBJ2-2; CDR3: CASGSGGELFF; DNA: TGTGCCAGCGGTAGCGGCGGGGAGCTGTTTTTT
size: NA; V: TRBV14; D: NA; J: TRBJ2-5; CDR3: CASSQDLGYQETQYF; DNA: TGTGCCAGCAGCCAAGATCTGGGGTACCAAGAGACCCAGTACTTC
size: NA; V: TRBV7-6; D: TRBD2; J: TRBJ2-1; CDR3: CASSSQRGGYNEQFF; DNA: TGTGCCAGCAGCTCGCAGCGGGGGGGCTACAATGAGCAGTTCTTC